The source of this T cell receptor (beta chain) is a study of T cell responses to AZD1222 COVID-19 vaccine. Study-wide results and limits: Donors in the cohort were predominantly white British and more often female, and clonal diversity was possibly underestimated. Spike-specific TCR breadth rose after two AZD1222 doses, and depth rose as well.

This table comes from immunoSEQ multiplex PCR, and its TCRdb copy is limited to in-frame clones, with some not included. The sample has 100,000 to 150,000 clones, more than 75% seen once. Doses given second, at about 4 or about 12 weeks, were pooled. Germline lookup yields CDR1 SNHLY and CDR2 FYNNEI. After removal of 7 bases from V and 2 bases from J, the junction contained 9 bases not matched to a gene. The CDR3 runs 15 residues. This clone was observed once. Its antigen is unknown. The clonotype comes from an adult who received the AZD1222 COVID-19 vaccine. The sequencing here drew on peripheral blood, taken 28 days after the second AZD1222 dose. This chain uses TRBV2 with TRBJ1-2; 8 bases are shared with TRBD1. Here the CDR3 reads CASTHGQGRNYGYTF. The CDR3 coding sequence is TGTGCCAGCACCCATGGACAGGGTAGGAACTATGGCTACACCTTC.